One sample yielded the 10 T cell receptor beta chains listed below, sequenced in a study of shared clonotypes between healthy human individuals. Produced via immunoSEQ multiplex PCR; TCRdb's table is partial and in-frame only. The sample yields a few million clones, approximately 92% seen once. The naive CD8 population came from CD45RO-negative cells selected for CCR7, without terminally differentiated effector memory CD45RA+ cells. Sequencing used naive CD8+ T cells from PBMCs. Receptor source: a man younger than 30 in good health. Some clones in this sample may be carry-over from other donors' samples.

The V and J genes are TRBV7-6 and TRBJ2-7; unclear D gene. Germline V gene lookup returns CDR1 SGHVS and CDR2 FNYEAQ. CDR3 length equals 13 residues. V was trimmed by 3 bases and J by 3 bases, leaving 9 bases between them. CDR3 coding DNA: TGTGCCAGCAGCTTGAGGCGTAACTACGAGCAGTACTTC. Protein product: CASSLRRNYEQYF.

The chain uses TRBV20-1 and TRBJ1-1; D is undetermined. Trimming cost V 5 bases and J 5 bases, with 9 bases left between them. The length of the CDR3 is 11 residues. Germline CDR1 DFQATT, CDR2 SNEGSKA (reference sequence). The CDR3 DNA is TGCAGTGCTCTTATTCGTACTGAAGCTTTCTTT. The encoded protein is CSALIRTEAFF.

With respect to this clone: Within the sample, other DNA sequences also encode this same CDR3. V is TRBV9 and J is TRBJ2-1, with TRBD2 matching over 9 bases. The CDR3 is 16 residues long. Germline CDR1 reads SGDLS; CDR2 reads YYNGEE. The V gene end was trimmed by 0 bases and the J gene end by 2 bases; junction bases not matched to a gene: 3. CDR3 nucleotides: TGTGCCAGCAGCGTAGGGGCTAGCGGGACCTACAATGAGCAGTTCTTC. It encodes CASSVGASGTYNEQFF.

V usage is TRBV29-1 and J usage is TRBJ2-3; weak D call: TRBD2 (6 bases). Germline CDR1 reads SQVTM; CDR2 reads ANQGSEA. This CDR3 is 12 amino acids long. As DNA, the CDR3 is TGCACCTTTCTCAAAGCGGGAGATACGCAGTATTTT. It yields the protein CTFLKAGDTQYF.

The genes are TRBV5-8 and TRBJ1-1; D is perhaps TRBD1 (5 bases). The CDR3 extends over 14 amino acids. Trimming shortened V by 2 bases and J by 5 bases, and 13 bases separated the two germline ends. Germline CDR1 SGHTS, CDR2 YDEGEE. The CDR3 bases are TGTGCCAGCAGCTTCAACCCAGGGAGTACTGAAGCTTTCTTT. The encoded protein is CASSFNPGSTEAFF.

The V and J genes are TRBV11-2 and TRBJ2-1, with D possibly TRBD2 on 6 matching bases. The V and J ends lost 3 bases and 0 bases respectively, with 9 bases between them. The CDR3 runs to 15 residues. Germline assignment: CDR1 SGHAT and CDR2 FQNNGV. The CDR3 coding sequence is TGTGCCAGCAGCTTTCTCGGGAGCTCCTACAATGAGCAGTTCTTC. It yields the protein CASSFLGSSYNEQFF.

The chain couples TRBV7-8 to TRBJ2-3, with no clear D. V was trimmed by 1 base and J by 0 bases, leaving 8 bases between them. CDR3 length: 15 amino acids. Germline CDR1 is SGHVS and CDR2 is FQNEAQ. The CDR3 here is CASSLVFGSTDTQYF. The CDR3 DNA follows: TGTGCCAGCAGCTTAGTTTTCGGCAGCACAGATACGCAGTATTTT.

The chain uses TRBV6-5 and TRBJ2-7, with a possible D match to TRBD1 (6 bases). The CDR3 contains 12 residues. The ends were cut back, 4 bases at V and 7 bases at J, with 11 bases in the middle. The germline CDR1 and CDR2 sequences are MNHEY and SVGAGI. The CDR3 sequence is CASSSSRGEQYF. DNA for the CDR3: TGTGCCAGCAGTTCCTCCAGGGGAGAGCAGTACTTC.

The V gene is TRBV2, the J gene TRBJ1-3; D gene ambiguous. The V gene lost 0 bases and the J gene lost 4 bases, with 10 bases spanning the gap. This CDR3 contains 15 residues. The germline CDR1 and CDR2 sequences are SNHLY and FYNNEI. The CDR3, as DNA: TGTGCCAGCAGTGAAGCTCCAGGATCAGGAAACACCATATATTTT. This codes for CASSEAPGSGNTIYF.

This chain links TRBV10-3 with TRBJ1-3, with D uncertain. Trimming cost V 0 bases and J 3 bases, with 12 bases left between them. CDR1 is ENHRY, CDR2 SYGVKD, per germline. The length of the CDR3 is 16 residues. As DNA, the CDR3 is TGTGCCATCAGTGAGTCCATGAGAGATCGTGGAAACACCATATATTTT. This gives the protein CAISESMRDRGNTIYF.